This entry is about one T cell receptor (beta chain). Antigen unknown. The entry originates in a study of shared clonotypes between healthy human individuals. Libraries were prepared by immunoSEQ multiplex PCR; TCRdb keeps only in-frame clonotypes and omits some of them. The sample holds over a million clones; roughly 70% are singletons and the top ten take about 1.5%. The germline V gene has CDR1 LNHNV and CDR2 YYDKDF (reference sequence). V shed 3 bases and J shed 6 bases, with 18 bases lying between them. This CDR3 is 16 amino acids long. Broader study findings: Some naive CD4 clonotypes, roughly 4.8%, turned up in common across four donors. The authors sampled blood alone, and tissue repertoires likely differ.

The gene calls are TRBV15 and TRBJ1-5; tentatively, D is TRBD1 (6 bases). The sample taken for sequencing was memory CD4+ T cells sorted from blood. As to subset: CD45RA-negative fraction. The receptor was isolated from a man between 18 and 29 years old in good health. The CDR3 coding sequence is TGTGCCACCAGCAGTGCTAGCGTAATAGGGGGTCAGCCCCAGCATTTT. Amino acids: CATSSASVIGGQPQHF.